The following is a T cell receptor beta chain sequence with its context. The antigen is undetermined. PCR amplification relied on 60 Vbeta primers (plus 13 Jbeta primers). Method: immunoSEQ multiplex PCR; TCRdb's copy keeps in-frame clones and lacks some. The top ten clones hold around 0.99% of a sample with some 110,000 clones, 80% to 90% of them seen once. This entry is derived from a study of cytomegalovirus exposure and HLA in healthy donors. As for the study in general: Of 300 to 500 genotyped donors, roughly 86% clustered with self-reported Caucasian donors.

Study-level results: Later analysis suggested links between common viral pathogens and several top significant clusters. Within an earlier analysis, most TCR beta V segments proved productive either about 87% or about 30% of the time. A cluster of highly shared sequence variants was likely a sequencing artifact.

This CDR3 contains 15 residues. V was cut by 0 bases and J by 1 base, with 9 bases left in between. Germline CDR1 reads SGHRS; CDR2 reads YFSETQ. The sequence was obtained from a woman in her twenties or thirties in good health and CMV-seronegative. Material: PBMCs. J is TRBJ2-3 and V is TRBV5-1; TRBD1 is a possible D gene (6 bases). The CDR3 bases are TGCGCCAGCAGCTTGGAGGGGGTCGGCACAGATACGCAGTATTTT. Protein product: CASSLEGVGTDTQYF.